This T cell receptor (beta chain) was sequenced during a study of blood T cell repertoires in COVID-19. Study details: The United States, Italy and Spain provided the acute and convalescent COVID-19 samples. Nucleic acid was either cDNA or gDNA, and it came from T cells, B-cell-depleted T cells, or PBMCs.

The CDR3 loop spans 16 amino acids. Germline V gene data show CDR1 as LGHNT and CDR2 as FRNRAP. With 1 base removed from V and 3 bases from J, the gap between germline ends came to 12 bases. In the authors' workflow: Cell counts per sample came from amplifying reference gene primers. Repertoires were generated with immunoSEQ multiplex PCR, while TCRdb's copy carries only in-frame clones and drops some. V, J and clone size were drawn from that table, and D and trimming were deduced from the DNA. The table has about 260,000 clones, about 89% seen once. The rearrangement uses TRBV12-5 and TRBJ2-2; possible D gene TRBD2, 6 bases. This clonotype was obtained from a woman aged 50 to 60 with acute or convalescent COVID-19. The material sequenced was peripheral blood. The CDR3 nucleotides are TGTGCTAGTGGTTTGGGTGCCGGGACTTACACCGGGGAGCTGTTTTTT. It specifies CASGLGAGTYTGELFF.